This TCR beta chain was sequenced during a study of cytomegalovirus exposure and HLA in healthy donors. CDR1 is SNHLY and CDR2 is FYNNEI in the germline V gene. The CDR3 contains 15 residues. The ends were cut back, 8 bases at V and 0 bases at J, with 13 bases in the middle. Primers for the PCR totalled 60 Vbeta and 13 Jbeta. Produced via immunoSEQ multiplex PCR; TCRdb's table is partial and in-frame only. This table has more than 150,000 clones, around 78% appearing once. Material for sequencing was PBMCs. The clonotype originates from a man aged 40-49 years in good health and CMV-seronegative. The gene calls are TRBV2 and TRBJ1-4; D gene ambiguous. CDR3 sequence: CASRHYTSTNEKLFF. The CDR3 bases are TGTGCCAGCCGTCACTACACCTCAACTAATGAAAAACTGTTTTTT. Combining the CDR3 with reference TRBV2 and TRBJ1-4 gives the whole variable domain EPEVTQTPSHQVTQMGQEVILRCVPISNHLYFYWYRQILGQKVEFLVSFYNNEISEKSEIFDDQFSVERPDGSNFTLKIRSTKLEDSAMYFCASRHYTSTNEKLFFGSGTQLSVL.